The sequence of this TCR beta chain was determined in a study of OX40 agonist ivuxolimab in advanced cancers. In the study overall: Patients received ivuxolimab, an agonistic anti-OX40 (CD134) antibody. Findings and limits, study-wide: Relative to CD4+ cells, CD8+ T cells on average had more expanded clones.

A word on this clone: As yet, its antigen is unknown.

The repertoire was sequenced with immunoSEQ multiplex PCR; TCRdb's copy has only in-frame clones and lacks some. Of 100,000 to 120,000 clones listed, roughly 89% are singletons. Germline lookup yields CDR1 SGHDT and CDR2 YYEEEE. The CDR3 consists of 16 residues. Unmatched junction bases numbered 4, after V lost 4 bases and J lost 5 bases. The sample consisted of CD4+ or CD8+ T cells sorted from blood, taken in a trial of the OX40 agonist ivuxolimab. The source of this sequence is an adult with an advanced solid tumor such as melanoma, head and neck, liver or kidney cancer. The chain combines TRBV5-6 with TRBJ2-1; TRBD2 matches at 15 bases. The CDR3 here is CASSRTSGGANNEQFF. The CDR3 region has the DNA TGTGCCAGCAGCCGGACTAGCGGGGGGGCGAACAATGAGCAGTTCTTC.